Each of the 20 T cell receptor beta chains below was sequenced from the same sample in a study of blood T cell repertoires in COVID-19. Profiling relied on immunoSEQ multiplex PCR, and the TCRdb table lists in-frame clones only, not all of them. The sample carries around 160,000 clones, roughly 91% recorded once. Sequencing was performed on peripheral blood. The source of these receptors is a man aged 18 to 35 with acute or convalescent COVID-19.

The CDR3 region is CASSESGAGNTIYF. The CDR3, as DNA: TGCGCCAGCAGTGAGTCAGGGGCTGGAAACACCATATATTTT. J is TRBJ1-3 and V is TRBV10-1, with D possibly matching TRBD1 (5 bases). Germline lookup yields CDR1 WNHNN and CDR2 SYGVQD (reference sequence). With 0 bases removed from V and 2 bases from J, the gap between germline ends came to 5 bases. The length of the CDR3 is 14 residues.

The chain joins TRBV7-9 to TRBJ2-5; D perhaps matches TRBD2 (6 bases). The germline gives CDR1 SEHNR, CDR2 FQNEAQ (reference sequence). CDR3 length equals 16 residues. V dropped 5 bases and J dropped 7 bases, with 23 bases sitting between them. CDR3 in amino acids: CASSKRRGTGSGTQYF. In DNA, the CDR3 is TGTGCCAGCAGCAAAAGGAGGGGAACGGGGTCCGGGACCCAGTACTTC.

This sequence joins TRBV9 and TRBJ2-5; D is ambiguous. The V gene's germline CDR1 is SGDLS and CDR2 YYNGEE. CDR3 length: 14 residues. Trimming left V 1 base short and J 4 bases short, with 11 bases between. The DNA of the CDR3 is TGTGCCAGCAGCGTACTCGTAGCCTCAGAGACCCAGTACTTC. Residues: CASSVLVASETQYF.

This chain uses TRBV2 with TRBJ1-2; TRBD1 matches 8 bases. Germline assignment: CDR1 SNHLY and CDR2 FYNNEI. This CDR3 has 13 residues. V was pared by 7 bases and J by 8 bases, with 9 bases of the junction left unmatched. The CDR3 loop is CASIPTGEGGYTF. The DNA of the CDR3 is TGTGCCAGCATTCCGACAGGGGAAGGAGGCTACACCTTC.

This clone occurred once. The chain is built from TRBV5-1 and TRBJ2-2; D is possibly TRBD2 (6 bases). CDR3 length equals 15 residues. Germline V gene lookup returns CDR1 SGHRS and CDR2 YFSETQ. The V and J ends lost 1 base and 6 bases respectively, with 13 bases between them. The DNA of the CDR3 is TGCGCCAGCAGCTTGACGGGGGTTATGGCCGGGGAGCTGTTTTTT. It codes for CASSLTGVMAGELFF.

The chain links TRBV5-1 to TRBJ1-2; D is undetermined. The CDR3 contains 14 residues. Deletions cut 4 bases from V and 4 bases from J, with 14 bases between. Germline CDR1 reads SGHRS; CDR2 reads YFSETQ. This chain's CDR3 is CASSREQATYGYTF. The CDR3 region has the DNA TGCGCCAGCAGCAGGGAGCAGGCGACCTATGGCTACACCTTC.

The chain recombines TRBV6-5 with TRBJ1-1; D uncertain. In germline, CDR1 is MNHEY, CDR2 SVGAGI. This CDR3 has 14 amino acids. Between the trimmed V and J ends, which lost 2 bases and 4 bases, there was a span of 11 bases. In DNA, the CDR3 is TGTGCCAGCAGTTACCTCGGTCAAACCACTGAAGCTTTCTTT. Translating it yields CASSYLGQTTEAFF.

The rearrangement links TRBV28 to TRBJ1-5, with 9 bases aligning to TRBD1. Germline lookup yields CDR1 MDHEN and CDR2 SYDVKM. V was clipped by 4 bases and J by 6 bases; unmatched bases: 19. This CDR3 is built from 19 residues. This CDR3 reads CASSSSPGQGHGYGQPQHF. CDR3 nucleotides: TGTGCCAGCAGTTCTTCCCCGGGACAGGGACATGGGTATGGTCAGCCCCAGCATTTT.

This clone was seen only once. This sequence joins TRBV5-8 and TRBJ2-1, with a possible D match to TRBD2 (5 bases). The CDR3 loop spans 13 amino acids. V was trimmed by 0 bases and J by 8 bases, leaving 9 bases between them. Germline V gene lookup returns CDR1 SGHTS and CDR2 YDEGEE. In nucleotides, the CDR3 is TGTGCCAGCAGCTTGGGAGGGAAGTATGAGCAGTTCTTC. Translating gives CASSLGGKYEQFF.

The chain is built from TRBV27 and TRBJ2-5; D might be TRBD2 (6 bases). This CDR3 comprises 14 residues. The germline V gene encodes CDR1 MNHEY and CDR2 SMNVEV (reference sequence). V lost 2 bases and J 1 base, leaving 8 bases between the germline ends. The CDR3 sequence: CASSLRGSQETQYF. The CDR3 nucleotides read TGTGCCAGCAGTTTACGGGGGTCCCAAGAGACCCAGTACTTC.

The chain recombines TRBV24-1 with TRBJ2-6, with TRBD1 matching over 11 bases. CDR1 KGHDR and CDR2 SFDVKD come from the germline V gene. Germline trimming cut 4 bases from V and 0 bases from J; bases unmatched to any gene: 7. The CDR3 is made up of 19 amino acids. The CDR3 sequence: CATSEPPGQGGSGANVLTF. DNA for the CDR3: TGTGCCACCAGTGAACCGCCGGGACAGGGGGGCTCTGGGGCCAACGTCCTGACTTTC.

The chain joins TRBV19 to TRBJ1-5; D call uncertain. V lost 3 bases and J 3 bases, leaving 12 bases between the germline ends. The CDR3 is 15 residues long. Per the germline V gene, CDR1 is LNHDA and CDR2 is SQIVND (reference sequence). CDR3 nucleotides: TGTGCCAGTAGTATTGTCTCTGTAGACAATCAGCCCCAGCATTTT. Translation: CASSIVSVDNQPQHF.

The V and J genes are TRBV19 and TRBJ1-2; a weak D match, TRBD1 (5 bases). V was clipped by 2 bases and J by 0 bases, with 10 bases between them. Per germline, CDR1 LNHDA and CDR2 SQIVND (reference sequence). The CDR3 length is 15 residues. Here the CDR3 DNA reads TGTGCCAGTAGTATACTTGACAGTACTAACTATGGCTACACCTTC. It codes for CASSILDSTNYGYTF. Full variable domain (rest looked up from reference TRBV19 and TRBJ1-2): DGGITQSPKYLFRKEGQNVTLSCEQNLNHDAMYWYRQDPGQGLRLIYYSQIVNDFQKGDIAEGYSVSREKKESFPLTVTSAQKNPTAFYLCASSILDSTNYGYTFGSGTRLTVV.

The rearrangement uses TRBV7-9 and TRBJ1-6; no definite D call. With 5 bases removed from V and 1 base from J, the gap between germline ends came to 3 bases. Germline lookup yields CDR1 SEHNR and CDR2 FQNEAQ (reference sequence). There are 13 residues in the CDR3. The CDR3 DNA reads as TGTGCCAGCAGCCTATCCTATAATTCACCCCTCCACTTT. Its protein is CASSLSYNSPLHF.

The J gene is TRBJ2-5, the V gene TRBV27, with D tentatively TRBD1 (6 bases). The germline V and J ends were trimmed by 5 bases and 0 bases, with 16 bases remaining between them. Per germline, CDR1 MNHEY and CDR2 SMNVEV (reference sequence). The CDR3 runs to 16 residues. As DNA, the CDR3 is TGTGCCAGCAGTAGCCGCCATCGGACAGACCAAGAGACCCAGTACTTC. It codes for CASSSRHRTDQETQYF.

The rearrangement links TRBV29-1 to TRBJ2-7; TRBD1 agrees at 9 bases. Germline assignment: CDR1 SQVTM and CDR2 ANQGSEA. Unmatched junction bases numbered 10, after V lost 7 bases and J lost 6 bases. The CDR3 contains 13 residues. Written as DNA, the CDR3 is TGCAGCGCGGAGACCGGGACAGGGTTCGAGCAGTACTTC. Encoded protein: CSAETGTGFEQYF.

In DNA form, the CDR3 reads TGTGCCAGCAGTGAAAGCCAGGGAATGCATTTT. The encoded protein is CASSESQGMHF. V and J are TRBV6-1 and TRBJ1-5; D might be TRBD1 (5 bases). Trimming shortened V by 2 bases and J by 15 bases, and 11 bases separated the two germline ends. CDR3 length equals 11 residues. Germline-derived CDR1 and CDR2 are MNHNS and SASEGT.

The chain carries TRBV9 and TRBJ2-3; 8 nucleotides match TRBD2. CDR3 length: 16 residues. V lost 3 bases and J lost 6; bases outside the gene matches: 12. CDR1 and CDR2 from the germline V gene are SGDLS and YYNGEE. In DNA, the CDR3 is TGTGCCAGCAGCGACGGACTAGCCACGTCATTGGATACGCAGTATTTT. Residues: CASSDGLATSLDTQYF.

The J gene is TRBJ1-5, the V gene TRBV19; the D is unclear. CDR1 and CDR2 from the germline V gene are LNHDA and SQIVND (reference sequence). This CDR3 comprises 13 residues. Trimming took 5 bases from V and 4 from J, leaving 9 bases between them. This chain's CDR3 is CASSFAHNQPQHF. CDR3 coding DNA: TGTGCCAGTAGTTTTGCACATAATCAGCCCCAGCATTTT.

J is TRBJ2-3 and V is TRBV6-4; TRBD2 matches at 11 bases. The length of the CDR3 is 15 residues. The germline CDR1 and CDR2 sequences are MRHNA and SNTAGT. V lost 6 bases and J lost 4; bases outside the gene matches: 6. The CDR3 reads CASSSGTSGADTQYF. The CDR3 DNA is TGTGCCAGCAGCTCCGGGACTAGCGGAGCAGATACGCAGTATTTT.